The source of this T cell receptor beta chain is a study of T cell responses to AZD1222 COVID-19 vaccine. General observations from the study: Donors, mostly white British, included more females; clonal diversity was possibly underestimated. CD4 TCRs covered the whole spike, strongest at regions 160-218 and 743-854.

Assay: immunoSEQ multiplex PCR; the TCRdb copy retains only in-frame clones and omits some. The sample lists over 150,000 clones, around 87% occurring once. This CDR3 has 16 amino acids. Germline V gene lookup returns CDR1 MGHRA and CDR2 YSYEKL. J was trimmed by 1 base and V by 2 bases; bases with no gene match: 6. Comment on this clone: Its antigen is still unknown.

The specimen comprised peripheral blood, sampled on day 0 of AZD1222 vaccination. This receptor was identified in an adult in good health. V usage is TRBV4-1 and J usage is TRBJ1-1; 8 nucleotides agree with TRBD1. This chain's CDR3 is CASSQPSRGRNTEAFF. The DNA for the CDR3 is TGCGCCAGCAGCCAACCGAGCAGGGGGCGGAACACTGAAGCTTTCTTT.